A selection of T cell receptor beta chains follows, all from one sample in a study of blood T cell repertoires in COVID-19. Using immunoSEQ multiplex PCR, the repertoire was profiled, and TCRdb retains in-frame clones only, with some absent. The sample has about 420,000 clones; around 90% are singletons. The source material was peripheral blood. These receptors were collected from a man between 18 and 35 years old with COVID-19, enrolled during active disease. CDR3s leave out the opening cysteine and the closing phenylalanine or tryptophan. The order of the fields is V gene, D gene, J gene, CDR3 protein. D genes are given only for firm matches.

>TRBV11-3|TRBD2|TRBJ2-3
ASSTSTSGTDTQY
>TRBV6-5|.|TRBJ1-6
ASRGQLLDNSPLH
>TRBV4-1|TRBD1|TRBJ2-7
ASSQGAGGSYEQY
>TRBV19|.|TRBJ2-6
ASSEGAGANVLT
>TRBV11-2|TRBD1|TRBJ2-7
ALGGTGEIYEQY
>TRBV3-1/TRBV3-2|.|TRBJ2-3
ASSQGYGATDTQY
>TRBV6-1|.|TRBJ1-5
ASSEAGRPQH
>TRBV14|TRBD2|TRBJ2-5
ASSQPLAGTTQY
>TRBV9|.|TRBJ2-3
ASGSLSTDTQY
>TRBV7-9|TRBD1|TRBJ2-1
ASSPMGQGNNEQF
>TRBV10-3|.|TRBJ2-7
AISEQGREQY
>TRBV15|.|TRBJ1-2
ATSVYSFNYGYT
>TRBV12-3/TRBV12-4|.|TRBJ2-4
ASSLAGANIQY
>TRBV2|.|TRBJ1-1
ASSLLDRDTEAF
>TRBV5-1|TRBD1|TRBJ1-2
ASSRGTEDNYGYT
>TRBV4-1|TRBD2|TRBJ2-3
ASSSRLAGGTGTDTQY
>TRBV3-1/TRBV3-2|TRBD1|TRBJ2-4
ASWDRAKNIQY
>TRBV5-1|TRBD2|TRBJ2-1
ASRYSSGTYNEQF
>TRBV4-1|.|TRBJ2-7
ASSYGLGGEQY
>TRBV11-2|TRBD2|TRBJ2-1
ASSSALAGGNEQF
>TRBV6-5|.|TRBJ2-7
ASSQGGEQY
>TRBV4-1|.|TRBJ2-1
ASSQGLGGGGYNEQF
>TRBV11-2|TRBD2|TRBJ2-1
ASSSLPGLADNEQF
>TRBV2|.|TRBJ1-1
ASRQQSNTEAF
>TRBV6-5|TRBD2|TRBJ2-3
ASRETSGGDTQY
>TRBV11-3|.|TRBJ2-7
ASSSRSTSGEQY
>TRBV5-4|.|TRBJ1-4
ASREGFGEKLF
>TRBV7-6|.|TRBJ2-5
ASSARPWAEETQY
>TRBV5-5|TRBD2|TRBJ2-5
ASSLDVTSGIKRETQY
>TRBV6-5|TRBD2|TRBJ2-1
ASNLLAGGNEQF
>TRBV4-2|TRBD1|TRBJ2-7
ASSQWTGSNEQY
>TRBV30|TRBD1|TRBJ1-2
AWMGQGEGYGYT
>TRBV19|.|TRBJ2-7
ASSTGNYEQY
>TRBV7-9|.|TRBJ1-3
ASSLTNTVNTIY
>TRBV7-9|.|TRBJ1-4
ASSRATGPDEKLF
>TRBV30|TRBD2|TRBJ2-5
AWMVGGKTQY
>TRBV6-2/TRBV6-3|.|TRBJ1-1
ASSYRRELMNTEAF
>TRBV6-5|TRBD2|TRBJ2-3
ALAGGTDTQY
>TRBV29-1|.|TRBJ2-7
SVPYYEQY
>TRBV5-3|TRBD1|TRBJ2-6
ARSSDGGQAKGGANVLT
>TRBV7-9|.|TRBJ1-4
ASSPSRLSTNEKLF
>TRBV5-4|TRBD2|TRBJ2-1
ASRGIAGNEQF
>TRBV5-6|TRBD1|TRBJ1-1
ASSSTGYTEAF